The source of this T cell receptor beta chain is a study of cytomegalovirus exposure and HLA in healthy donors. Study-level results: Reports indicate that TCR beta sequences accurately predicted the HLA-A and HLA-B alleles of most subjects. According to an earlier analysis, most TCR beta V segments yielded productive rearrangements about 87% or about 30% of the time.

Healthy bone marrow donors made up the donor group. With 60 Vbeta and 13 Jbeta primers, the PCR was carried out. Original analysis: The authors later counted about 80 million unique TCR beta chains, 8.5 million to 13 million of them shared. The repertoire was sequenced with immunoSEQ multiplex PCR; TCRdb's copy has only in-frame clones and lacks some. V, J and clone size were drawn from that table, and D and trimming were deduced from the DNA. The table has 120,000 or so clones, approximately 17% seen once. The CDR3 loop spans 13 amino acids. Germline CDR1 reads SQVTM; CDR2 reads ANQGSEA. Between the trimmed V and J ends, which lost 5 bases and 1 base, there was a span of 12 bases. Of note for this clone: Its antigen is not known.

The source is a female donor in good health and CMV-seropositive. The sample consisted of PBMCs. The rearrangement uses TRBV29-1 and TRBJ2-7; D is perhaps TRBD2 (5 bases). The CDR3 DNA reads TGCAGCGTTTATGGAGGAAGTTCCTACGAGCAGTACTTC. Its protein is CSVYGGSSYEQYF.